This T cell receptor (beta chain) derives from a study of a mutant IDH1 vaccine in newly diagnosed glioma. Study background: Once 4-6 weeks had passed after radiotherapy alone, vaccination started, or it started with temozolomide cycles. The week-35 safety follow-up was V12, and the week-47 study end was V13. Prior therapy was radiotherapy, temozolomide, or both; most received both. Mean patient age was around 40 years; approximately 60% were male and roughly 38% female.

Indicated time point: week 47, end of study. Every vaccination contained 300 ug of the mutant IDH1 20-mer peptide and was paired with topical imiquimod. Produced via immunoSEQ multiplex PCR; TCRdb's table is partial and in-frame only. Altogether about 56,000 clones are present, around 75% being singletons, with the ten largest covering roughly 5.6%. The CDR3 is 15 amino acids. The V end lost 0 bases, the J end lost 4 bases, and 13 bases lay between the germline ends. CDR1 is MGHRA and CDR2 is YSYEKL in the germline V gene. As to this clone: Its antigen is unknown.

This sample comprised PBMCs, obtained from a glioma patient whose treatment included an IDH1 peptide vaccine. This receptor was obtained from a middle-aged man with glioma. The chain recombines TRBV4-1 with TRBJ2-7, with unresolved D. CDR3 sequence reads: CASSQDSAGSYEQYF. The CDR3, as DNA: TGCGCCAGCAGCCAAGATTCGGCAGGCTCATACGAGCAGTACTTC.